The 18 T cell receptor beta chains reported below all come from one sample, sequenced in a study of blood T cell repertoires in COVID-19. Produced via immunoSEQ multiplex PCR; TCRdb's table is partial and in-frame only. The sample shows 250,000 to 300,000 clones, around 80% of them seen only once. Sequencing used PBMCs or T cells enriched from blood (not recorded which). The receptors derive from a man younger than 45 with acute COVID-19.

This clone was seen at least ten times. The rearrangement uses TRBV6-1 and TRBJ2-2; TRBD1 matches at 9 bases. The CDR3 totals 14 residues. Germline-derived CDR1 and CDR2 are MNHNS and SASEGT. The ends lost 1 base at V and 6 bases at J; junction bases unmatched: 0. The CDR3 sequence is CASSEGTGAGELFF. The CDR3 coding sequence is TGTGCCAGCAGTGAAGGGACAGGGGCCGGGGAGCTGTTTTTT.

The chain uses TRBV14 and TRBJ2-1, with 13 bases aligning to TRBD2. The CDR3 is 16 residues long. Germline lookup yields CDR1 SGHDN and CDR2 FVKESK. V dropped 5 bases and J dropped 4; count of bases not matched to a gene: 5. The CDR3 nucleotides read TGTGCCAGCAGCAAAAGACTAGCGGGGGGTTACAATGAGCAGTTCTTC. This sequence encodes CASSKRLAGGYNEQFF.

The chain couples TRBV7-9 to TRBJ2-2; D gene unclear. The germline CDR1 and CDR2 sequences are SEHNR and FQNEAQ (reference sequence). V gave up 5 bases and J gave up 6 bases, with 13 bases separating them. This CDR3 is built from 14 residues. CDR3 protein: CASSPEGEAGELFF. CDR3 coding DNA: TGTGCCAGCAGCCCCGAAGGAGAGGCCGGGGAGCTGTTTTTT.

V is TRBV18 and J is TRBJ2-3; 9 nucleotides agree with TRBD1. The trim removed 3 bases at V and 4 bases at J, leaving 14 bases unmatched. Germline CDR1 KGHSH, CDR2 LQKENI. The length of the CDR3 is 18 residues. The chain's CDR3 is CASSPLNRGPIIADTQYF. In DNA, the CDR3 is TGTGCCAGCTCACCGCTTAACAGGGGGCCCATTATCGCAGATACGCAGTATTTT.

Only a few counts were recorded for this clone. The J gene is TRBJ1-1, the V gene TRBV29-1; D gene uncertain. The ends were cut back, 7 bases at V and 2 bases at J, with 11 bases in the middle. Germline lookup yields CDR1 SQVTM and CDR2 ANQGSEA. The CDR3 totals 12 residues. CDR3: CSAREGNTEAFF. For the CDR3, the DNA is TGCAGCGCGAGGGAGGGAAACACTGAAGCTTTCTTT.

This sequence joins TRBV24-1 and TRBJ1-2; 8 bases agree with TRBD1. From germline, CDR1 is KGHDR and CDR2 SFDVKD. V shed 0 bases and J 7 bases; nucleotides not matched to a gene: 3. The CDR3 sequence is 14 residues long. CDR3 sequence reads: CATSDLPDRGGYTF. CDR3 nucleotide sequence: TGTGCCACCAGTGATTTGCCAGACAGGGGTGGCTACACCTTC.

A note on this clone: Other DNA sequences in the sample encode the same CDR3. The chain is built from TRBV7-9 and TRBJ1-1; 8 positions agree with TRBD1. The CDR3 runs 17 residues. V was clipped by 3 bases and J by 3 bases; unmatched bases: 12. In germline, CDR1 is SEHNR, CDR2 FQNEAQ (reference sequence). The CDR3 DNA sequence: TGTGCCAGCAGCTTGGGTAACCACAGGGGGACGGACACTGAAGCTTTCTTT. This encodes CASSLGNHRGTDTEAFF.

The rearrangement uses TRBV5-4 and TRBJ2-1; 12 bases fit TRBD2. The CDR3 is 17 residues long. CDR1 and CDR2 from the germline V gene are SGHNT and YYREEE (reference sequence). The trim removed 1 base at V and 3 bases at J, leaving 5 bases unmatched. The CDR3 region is CASSLWGLAGFYNEQFF. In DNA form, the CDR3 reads TGTGCCAGCAGCTTGTGGGGACTAGCGGGTTTCTACAATGAGCAGTTCTTC.

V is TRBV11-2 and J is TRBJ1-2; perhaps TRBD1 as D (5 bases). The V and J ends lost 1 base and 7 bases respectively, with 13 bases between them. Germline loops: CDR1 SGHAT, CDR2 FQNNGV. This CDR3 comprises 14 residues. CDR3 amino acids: CASSLVGVVGGYTF. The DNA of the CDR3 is TGTGCCAGCAGCTTAGTAGGGGTTGTTGGTGGCTACACCTTC.

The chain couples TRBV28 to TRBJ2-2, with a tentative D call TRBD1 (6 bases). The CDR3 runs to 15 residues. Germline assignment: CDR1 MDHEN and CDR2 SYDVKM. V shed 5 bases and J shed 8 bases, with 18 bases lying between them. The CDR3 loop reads CASSLRDMGSGELFF. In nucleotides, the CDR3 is TGTGCCAGCAGTCTTCGGGACATGGGGTCGGGGGAGCTGTTTTTT.

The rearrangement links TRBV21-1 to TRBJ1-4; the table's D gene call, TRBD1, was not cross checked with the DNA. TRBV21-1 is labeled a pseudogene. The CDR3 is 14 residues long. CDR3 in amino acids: CASTKKGVNEKLFF. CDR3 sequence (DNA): TGTGCCAGCACGAAGAAGGGGGTTAATGAAAAACTGTTTTTT.

The CDR3 DNA is TGTGCCAGCAGTGAAAATTGGGGAGCTAACTATGGCTACACCTTC. Translation gives CASSENWGANYGYTF. This chain links TRBV6-1 with TRBJ1-2; D not resolved. There are 15 residues in the CDR3. V was cut by 2 bases and J by 0 bases, with 10 bases left in between. Germline values: CDR1 MNHNS, CDR2 SASEGT.

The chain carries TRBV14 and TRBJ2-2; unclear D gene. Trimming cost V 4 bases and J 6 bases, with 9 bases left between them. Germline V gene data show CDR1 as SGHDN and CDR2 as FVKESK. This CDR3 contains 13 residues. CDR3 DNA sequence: TGTGCCAGCAGCCTCAGAATGGCCGGGGAGCTGTTTTTT. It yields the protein CASSLRMAGELFF.

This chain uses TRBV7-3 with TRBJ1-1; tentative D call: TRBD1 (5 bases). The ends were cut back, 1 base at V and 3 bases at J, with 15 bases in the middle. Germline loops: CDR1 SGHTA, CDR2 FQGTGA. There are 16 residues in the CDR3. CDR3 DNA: TGTGCCAGCAGCTTAATCGGGGGAGGGATGGACACTGAAGCTTTCTTT. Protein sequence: CASSLIGGGMDTEAFF.

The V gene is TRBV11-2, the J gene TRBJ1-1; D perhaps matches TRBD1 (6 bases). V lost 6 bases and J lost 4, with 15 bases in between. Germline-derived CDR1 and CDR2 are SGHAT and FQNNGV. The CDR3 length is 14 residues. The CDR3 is CASRIETGRTEAFF. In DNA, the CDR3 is TGTGCCAGCAGAATAGAAACAGGGCGCACTGAAGCTTTCTTT.

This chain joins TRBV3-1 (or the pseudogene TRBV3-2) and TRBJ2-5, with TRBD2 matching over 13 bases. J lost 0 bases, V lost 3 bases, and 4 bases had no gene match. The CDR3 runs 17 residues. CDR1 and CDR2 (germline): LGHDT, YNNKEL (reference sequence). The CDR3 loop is CASSQGLAGPDQETQYF. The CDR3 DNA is TGTGCCAGCAGCCAGGGACTAGCGGGACCCGACCAAGAGACCCAGTACTTC.

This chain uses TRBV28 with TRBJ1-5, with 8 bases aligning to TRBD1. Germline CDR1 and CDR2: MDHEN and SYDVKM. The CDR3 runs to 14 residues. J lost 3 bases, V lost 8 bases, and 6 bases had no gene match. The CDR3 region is CASSTQGVNQPQHF. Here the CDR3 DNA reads TGTGCCAGCTCGACACAGGGGGTCAATCAGCCCCAGCATTTT.

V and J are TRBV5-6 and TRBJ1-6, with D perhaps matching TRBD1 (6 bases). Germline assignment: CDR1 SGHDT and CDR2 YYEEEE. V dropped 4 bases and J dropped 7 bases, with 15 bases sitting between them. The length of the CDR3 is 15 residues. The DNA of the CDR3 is TGTGCCAGCAGCCTCCGGGCAGGGGAGAATTCACCCCTCCACTTT. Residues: CASSLRAGENSPLHF.